Listed here are 5 T cell receptor beta chains from one sample, sequenced in a study of PD-1 blockade in classical Hodgkin lymphoma. Only in-frame clones appear in the TCRdb table, and some are missing; sequencing was by immunoSEQ multiplex PCR. Of about 96,000 clones listed, 90% to 95% are singletons. Time point in this sample: cycle 4 day 1 (C4D1), after 6 weeks of nivolumab. Relapses following autologous stem cell transplantation were seen in all patients, with brentuximab vedotin exposure varying. The specimen was peripheral blood mononuclear cells (PBMCs), collected before the fourth cycle of nivolumab. The origin of the receptors is a human donor with classical Hodgkin lymphoma.

V gene TRBV30 combines with J gene TRBJ1-3; D not certain. Deletions cut 0 bases from V and 1 base from J, with 16 bases between. This CDR3 has 17 amino acids. Germline CDR1 GTSNPN, CDR2 SVGIG (reference sequence). Written as DNA, the CDR3 is TGTGCCTGGAGTGTGGGTTTTAGGACCCCGTCTGGAAACACCATATATTTT. Translated: CAWSVGFRTPSGNTIYF. Variable domain in full (rest from reference TRBV30 and TRBJ1-3): SQTIHQWPATLVQPVGSPLSLECTVEGTSNPNLYWYRQAAGRGLQLLFYSVGIGQISSEVPQNLSASRPQDRQFILSSKKLLLSDSGFYLCAWSVGFRTPSGNTIYFGEGSWLTVV.

The genes are TRBV28 and TRBJ2-7; D may match TRBD1 or TRBD2 (6 bases each). The V gene lost 8 bases and the J gene lost 2 bases, with 16 bases spanning the gap. The length of the CDR3 is 14 residues. CDR1 and CDR2 from the germline V gene are MDHEN and SYDVKM. The CDR3 region has the DNA TGTGCCAGCGCCCTAGGGGGGTCCCCCTACGAGCAGTACTTC. Protein product: CASALGGSPYEQYF.

The CDR3 nucleotides are TGCGCCAGCAGCTTATCCGGGACAGGGAACACCGGGGAGCTGTTTTTT. This encodes CASSLSGTGNTGELFF. The chain is built from TRBV5-1 and TRBJ2-2; 8 bases agree with TRBD1. Germline V gene data show CDR1 as SGHRS and CDR2 as YFSETQ. This CDR3 is 16 amino acids long. V was clipped by 2 bases and J by 1 base; unmatched bases: 4.

The chain combines TRBV6-1 with TRBJ1-2; possibly TRBD1 for D (5 bases). The V gene lost 6 bases and the J gene lost 3 bases, with 17 bases spanning the gap. The CDR3 runs to 15 residues. CDR1 and CDR2 (germline): MNHNS, SASEGT. The CDR3 loop is CASRNRPPNHYGYTF. Here the CDR3 DNA reads TGTGCCAGCAGAAACAGGCCACCGAATCACTATGGCTACACCTTC.

The chain's CDR3 is CATSLGRQTQETQYF. The CDR3 nucleotides read TGTGCCACCAGCCTGGGGAGACAGACACAAGAGACCCAGTACTTC. The rearrangement joins TRBV15 to TRBJ2-5, with D possibly called TRBD1 or TRBD2 (5 bases each). V was clipped by 5 bases and J by 2 bases, with 15 bases between them. Germline-derived CDR1 and CDR2 are LNHNV and YYDKDF (reference sequence). This CDR3 spans 15 amino acids.